Below are 28 T cell receptor beta chains sequenced from a single sample in a study of CD8 T cells in ankylosing spondylitis. TCRdb fed the 5' RACE reads into MiXCR, producing one record per CDR3 protein. The repertoire holds around 480,000 distinct CDR3 sequences, more than 15% seen once, with approximately 0.93% in the top ten. Study-wide points: A TCR beta motif of roughly 8 highly homologous variants seemed to mark ankylosing spondylitis blood.

Antigens for these TCRs are unknown. Material: blood, either unsorted or a sorted T cell fraction (not recorded which). The receptors originated from a male donor with ankylosing spondylitis.

This clonotype was observed a handful of times. The chain combines TRBV20-1 with TRBJ2-3, with a weak D call TRBD2 (6 bases). Germline CDR1 and CDR2: DFQATT and SNEGSKA (reference sequence). The CDR3 contains 15 residues. V was cut by 2 bases and J by 5 bases, with 17 bases left in between. In DNA form, the CDR3 reads TGCAGTGCTAGACCCCCAGGAGCCGGGGGAGATACGCAGTATTTT. Translating it yields CSARPPGAGGDTQYF.

The rearrangement joins TRBV12-3 or TRBV12-4 to TRBJ2-3; weak D call: TRBD1 (5 bases). The CDR3 runs to 17 residues. Trimming stripped 6 bases from V and 2 bases from J, with 21 bases between. The DNA for the CDR3 is TGTGCCAGCAGAGGGGTCGGCACTGTTCGGATCACAGATACGCAGTATTTT. This codes for CASRGVGTVRITDTQYF.

This clonotype was counted many times. The chain combines TRBV6-1 with TRBJ2-1; D is perhaps TRBD2 (6 bases). The CDR3 sequence is 16 residues long. The V gene's germline CDR1 is MNHNS and CDR2 SASEGT. Trimming removed 0 bases at V and 2 bases at J, with 11 bases between. CDR3 DNA sequence: TGTGCCAGCAGTGAAGCGCTTAGCGGACCCTACAATGAGCAGTTCTTC. Its protein product is CASSEALSGPYNEQFF.

The chain combines TRBV20-1 with TRBJ1-2, with D possibly being TRBD1 (6 bases). V was shortened by 1 base and J by 2 bases, with 17 bases between the two germline ends. Looked up from germline, CDR1 is DFQATT and CDR2 is SNEGSKA (reference sequence). This CDR3 has 16 residues. As DNA, the CDR3 is TGCAGTGCTAGAGTGGGTGAAGTGACAGGCAACTATGGCTACACCTTC. Encoded protein: CSARVGEVTGNYGYTF.

This clonotype showed up just a few times. This chain links TRBV27 with TRBJ1-5; 9 bases map to TRBD1. The CDR3 is made up of 15 amino acids. J was trimmed by 4 bases and V by 3 bases; bases with no gene match: 4. Germline V gene sequence: CDR1 MNHEY, CDR2 SMNVEV (reference sequence). The CDR3 DNA sequence: TGTGCCAGCAGTTTTCACGGGACAGGGAATCAGCCCCAGCATTTT. Protein sequence: CASSFHGTGNQPQHF.

This clonotype was seen a handful of times. The V call is TRBV5-1, the J call TRBJ2-5; 9 positions match TRBD1. The CDR3 is made up of 17 amino acids. Germline V gene lookup returns CDR1 SGHRS and CDR2 YFSETQ. Unmatched junction bases numbered 16, after V lost 5 bases and J lost 5 bases. CDR3 sequence (DNA): TGCGCCAGCAGGTCTGTCCCGGGACAGGGATCGGGGGAGACCCAGTACTTC. Translated: CASRSVPGQGSGETQYF.

The V gene is TRBV4-2, the J gene TRBJ1-2; maybe TRBD1 (5 bases). V was clipped by 0 bases and J by 3 bases, with 11 bases between them. The germline V gene encodes CDR1 LGHNA and CDR2 YNFKEQ. The CDR3 has 15 amino acids. The DNA for the CDR3 is TGTGCCAGCAGCCAAGAGGGTGGGGCAGACTATGGCTACACCTTC. It translates to CASSQEGGADYGYTF.

This clonotype was seen a few times. The chain has TRBV2 and TRBJ2-7, with D perhaps being TRBD1 or TRBD2 (5 bases each). Germline values: CDR1 SNHLY, CDR2 FYNNEI. V was trimmed by 8 bases and J by 1 base, leaving 18 bases between them. This CDR3 region has 15 residues. CDR3 DNA sequence: TGTGCCAGCGGCTCAGACGAGGGGTTTTCCTACGAGCAGTACTTC. Protein product: CASGSDEGFSYEQYF.

The rearrangement joins TRBV20-1 to TRBJ2-3; 9 bases align to TRBD2. With V trimmed by 6 bases and J by 0 bases, 4 bases remained unmatched. The CDR3 is 14 amino acids. Germline V gene sequence: CDR1 DFQATT, CDR2 SNEGSKA (reference sequence). CDR3 residues: CSAKTSGSTDTQYF. CDR3 bases: TGCAGTGCGAAGACTAGCGGCAGCACAGATACGCAGTATTTT.

This clonotype has only a few counts. The chain uses TRBV10-2 and TRBJ1-4; D unclear. The CDR3 loop spans 13 amino acids. V was clipped by 6 bases and J by 6 bases, with 11 bases between them. Germline CDR1 reads WSHSY; CDR2 reads SAAADI. CDR3 region: CASRVGSYEKLFF. The CDR3 DNA is TGCGCCAGCAGGGTGGGGTCCTATGAAAAACTGTTTTTT.

The chain employs TRBV20-1 and TRBJ1-1, with TRBD1 matching 7 bases. V trimming: 5 bases; J trimming: 1 base; junction bases outside the gene matches: 10. There are 15 residues in the CDR3. CDR1 is DFQATT and CDR2 is SNEGSKA in the germline V gene (reference sequence). The DNA for the CDR3 is TGCAGTGCTGCGATACCAGGGGGTACGAACACTGAAGCTTTCTTT. Protein product: CSAAIPGGTNTEAFF.

The chain combines TRBV20-1 with TRBJ1-2, with D possibly TRBD1 on 5 matching bases. The CDR3 has 15 residues. With 0 bases removed from V and 3 bases from J, the gap between germline ends came to 14 bases. Germline V gene data show CDR1 as DFQATT and CDR2 as SNEGSKA (reference sequence). The CDR3 region has the DNA TGCAGTGCTAGAGATCGCGGGAGGGGCGACTATGGCTACACCTTC. Translated, it gives CSARDRGRGDYGYTF.

This clonotype has only a few counts. The V call is TRBV29-1, the J call TRBJ1-3; 7 bases line up with TRBD1. The CDR3 length is 12 residues. Germline V CDR1 and CDR2: SQVTM, ANQGSEA. With 4 bases clipped from V and 4 bases from J, the junction kept 1 base outside the gene matches. The CDR3 bases are TGCAGCGTTGGAGGGGGCGGAAACACCATATATTTT. It is translated as CSVGGGGNTIYF.

This clonotype was seen only once. The rearrangement links TRBV11-2 to TRBJ2-1, with 8 bases aligning to TRBD1. The length of the CDR3 is 16 residues. V dropped 4 bases and J dropped 2; count of bases not matched to a gene: 7. Germline lookup yields CDR1 SGHAT and CDR2 FQNNGV. The CDR3 region is CASSSLAGGPYNEQFF. Written as DNA, the CDR3 is TGTGCCAGCAGCTCCCTTGCAGGGGGCCCCTACAATGAGCAGTTCTTC.

This clonotype showed up many times. The chain employs TRBV6-1 and TRBJ1-4, with 8 bases identical to TRBD1. The CDR3 has 14 residues. V dropped 8 bases and J dropped 5; count of bases not matched to a gene: 7. CDR1 MNHNS and CDR2 SASEGT come from the germline V gene. The CDR3 loop reads CASAPGQGNEKLFF. The DNA of the CDR3 is TGTGCCAGCGCCCCCGGACAGGGAAATGAAAAACTGTTTTTT.

With regard to this clonotype: An end of the junction does not agree with germline; a read error may underlie this. The DNA for the CDR3 is TGTGCCACCAGCCAAGATTATGGCAGGTACTCCTACAATGAGCAGTTCTTC. Protein sequence: CATSQDYGRYSYNEQFF. This chain links TRBV3-1 with TRBJ2-1, with D hard to call. Germline-derived CDR1 and CDR2 are LGHDT and YNNKEL (reference sequence). The CDR3 is made up of 17 amino acids.

This clonotype was seen at least ten times. The rearrangement uses TRBV12-3 or TRBV12-4 and TRBJ1-2, with 9 nucleotides matching TRBD1. The CDR3 has 14 residues. Trimming took 3 bases from V and 8 from J; bases not matched to a gene: 7. In nucleotides, the CDR3 is TGTGCCAGCAGTTTGGGGACAGGGATAGGAGGCTACACCTTC. It yields the protein CASSLGTGIGGYTF.

This clonotype has a handful of counts. V is TRBV2 and J is TRBJ2-7; possible D gene TRBD1, 6 bases. The CDR3 has 13 amino acids. Looked up from germline, CDR1 is SNHLY and CDR2 is FYNNEI. V lost 7 bases to trimming and J lost 6 bases, with 16 bases between them. CDR3 amino acids: CASTRTDVGEQYF. CDR3 bases: TGTGCCAGCACACGGACAGACGTCGGCGAGCAGTACTTC.

This clonotype was seen a handful of times. The V gene is TRBV7-2, the J gene TRBJ1-5; 9 positions agree with TRBD1. The junction had 5 bases not matched to a gene; V was cut back by 6 bases and J by 8 bases. CDR1 is SGHTA and CDR2 is FQGNSA in the germline V gene. The CDR3 length is 13 residues. CDR3 sequence reads: CASSRTGVEPQHF. The CDR3 DNA is TGTGCCAGCAGTCGGACAGGGGTAGAGCCCCAGCATTTT.

This clonotype was counted only a few times. V usage is TRBV20-1 and J usage is TRBJ2-3, with TRBD2 matching 12 bases. V trimming: 1 base; J trimming: 2 bases; junction bases outside the gene matches: 4. This CDR3 comprises 16 residues. Germline CDR1 and CDR2: DFQATT and SNEGSKA (reference sequence). Written as DNA, the CDR3 is TGCAGTGCTAGAGGACTAGCGGGGGCTCCCACAGATACGCAGTATTTT. Protein product: CSARGLAGAPTDTQYF.

In this sample, this clonotype turned up a few times. The CDR3 reads CATSRGGVAKNIQYF. The CDR3 DNA reads as TGTGCCACCTCCAGGGGCGGGGTAGCCAAAAACATTCAGTACTTC. The chain employs TRBV12-3 or TRBV12-4 and TRBJ2-4; perhaps D is TRBD1 or TRBD2 (6 bases each). V was trimmed by 10 bases and J by 0 bases, leaving 16 bases between them. The CDR3 runs to 15 residues.

The rearrangement joins TRBV5-5 to TRBJ1-1; no clear D gene. The CDR3 spans 12 residues. Deletions cut 7 bases from V and 7 bases from J, with 14 bases between. In germline, CDR1 is SGHKS, CDR2 YYEKEE (reference sequence). The CDR3 here is CASHFPPDEAFF. CDR3 coding DNA: TGTGCCAGCCACTTCCCCCCCGATGAAGCTTTCTTT.

This clonotype was observed a handful of times. The chain joins TRBV18 to TRBJ2-2, with D unclear. The CDR3 extends over 14 amino acids. Trimming took 0 bases from V and 3 from J, leaving 5 bases between them. Germline V gene lookup returns CDR1 KGHSH and CDR2 LQKENI. As DNA, the CDR3 is TGTGCCAGCTCACCACCCGAGCACACCGGGGAGCTGTTTTTT. Translation: CASSPPEHTGELFF.

The genes are TRBV28 and TRBJ2-7, with 9 bases aligning to TRBD1. The CDR3 is 16 residues long. J lost 0 bases, V lost 6 bases, and 9 bases had no gene match. Germline V gives CDR1 MDHEN, CDR2 SYDVKM. In DNA, the CDR3 is TGTGCCAGCAGCGGTACCGGGACAGGGCTCTCCTACGAGCAGTACTTC. Translation: CASSGTGTGLSYEQYF.

There are a few counts of this clonotype. CDR3 DNA sequence: TGTGCCAGCACGGGGAAGGGACAGGGTCTTTCCGGGGCCAACGTCCTGACTTTC. This translates into CASTGKGQGLSGANVLTF. The gene calls are TRBV19 and TRBJ2-6; the match to TRBD1 covers 9 bases. The CDR3 consists of 18 residues. The germline CDR1 and CDR2 sequences are LNHDA and SQIVND (reference sequence). J lost 4 bases, V lost 9 bases, and 16 bases had no gene match.

The chain uses TRBV6-2 or TRBV6-3 and TRBJ2-7; D gene uncertain. With 6 bases removed from V and 5 bases from J, the gap between germline ends came to 17 bases. The CDR3 length is 14 residues. Germline V gene sequence: CDR1 MNHEY, CDR2 SVGEGT. The DNA for the CDR3 is TGTGCCAGCAGCAACTTAGGACGGGTCAACGAGCAGTACTTC. Translated: CASSNLGRVNEQYF.

This chain connects TRBV7-2 to TRBJ2-7; 13 positions match TRBD2. Germline CDR1 SGHTA, CDR2 FQGNSA. The CDR3 has 17 amino acids. The ends lost 5 bases at V and 4 bases at J; junction bases unmatched: 11. Here the CDR3 reads CASSLMWTSGSRYEQYF. CDR3 coding DNA: TGTGCCAGCAGCCTTATGTGGACTAGCGGGAGTAGGTACGAGCAGTACTTC.

The chain is built from TRBV6-5 and TRBJ1-3; D is unclear. This CDR3 comprises 15 residues. Trimming left V 2 bases short and J 3 bases short, with 11 bases between. The V gene's germline CDR1 is MNHEY and CDR2 SVGAGI. The CDR3 loop reads CASSYRTAGGNTIYF. CDR3 in DNA: TGTGCCAGCAGTTACAGGACGGCGGGTGGAAACACCATATATTTT.